This T cell receptor (beta chain) was identified during a study of blood T cell repertoires in COVID-19. Whole-study context: Samples came from the United States, Italy and Spain, spanning acute and convalescent COVID-19.

Using immunoSEQ multiplex PCR, the repertoire was profiled, and TCRdb retains in-frame clones only, with some absent. The sample lists about 75,000 clones, 85% to 90% occurring once. This CDR3 is built from 16 residues. Germline-derived CDR1 and CDR2 are SGDLS and YYNGEE. V lost 3 bases, J lost 5 bases, and 17 bases lay in between. This sequence joins TRBV9 and TRBJ2-2; possibly TRBD1 for D (6 bases). The sample consisted of peripheral blood. The TCR was taken from a human donor in a cohort sampled during active COVID-19. The DNA for the CDR3 is TGTGCCAGCAGCGAGGGGGTGCAGGTTCGAACCGGGGAGCTGTTTTTT. As protein: CASSEGVQVRTGELFF. The whole variable domain, filled in from reference TRBV9 and TRBJ2-2, reads DSGVTQTPKHLITATGQRVTLRCSPRSGDLSVYWYQQSLDQGLQFLIQYYNGEERAKGNILERFSAQQFPDLHSELNLSSLELGDSALYFCASSEGVQVRTGELFFGEGSRLTVL.